This T cell receptor beta chain was found in a study of T cells in localized non-small cell lung cancer. Study-wide findings and caveats: Sequencing covered just one tumor region, so heterogeneity cannot be ruled out.

Comment on this clone: Its cognate antigen is unknown.

The protocol was immunoSEQ multiplex PCR, while the TCRdb copy is restricted to in-frame clones and leaves out a portion. The sample has tens of thousands of clones, roughly 83% seen once. This CDR3 contains 14 residues. With 4 bases clipped from V and 7 bases from J, the junction kept 1 base outside the gene matches. The germline V gene encodes CDR1 MNHEY and CDR2 SVGAGI. V and J are TRBV6-5 and TRBJ2-1, with 13 bases that match TRBD2. The receptor was isolated from a man aged 40 to 70 with stage II lung adenocarcinoma. Sequencing used PBMCs, obtained before any cancer treatment. The CDR3 DNA reads as TGTGCCAGCAGTTCGGGACTAGCGGGGAATGAGCAGTTCTTC. This encodes CASSSGLAGNEQFF.